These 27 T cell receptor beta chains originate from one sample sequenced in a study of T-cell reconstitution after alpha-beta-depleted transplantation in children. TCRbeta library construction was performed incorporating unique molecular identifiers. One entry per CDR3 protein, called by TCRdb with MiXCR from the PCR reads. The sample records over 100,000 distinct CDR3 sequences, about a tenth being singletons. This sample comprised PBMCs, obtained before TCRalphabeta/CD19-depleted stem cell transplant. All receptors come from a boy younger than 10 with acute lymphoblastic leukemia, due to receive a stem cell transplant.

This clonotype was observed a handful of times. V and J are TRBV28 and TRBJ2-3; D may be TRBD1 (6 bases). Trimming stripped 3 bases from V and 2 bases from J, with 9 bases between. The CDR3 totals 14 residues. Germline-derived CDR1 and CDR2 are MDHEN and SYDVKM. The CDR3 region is CASSFGGLTDTQYF. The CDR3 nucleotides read TGTGCCAGCAGTTTTGGGGGCCTCACAGATACGCAGTATTTT.

For the CDR3, the DNA is TGCAGTGCCAACCCGGGACACAAAGAGACCCAGTACTTC. Its translation: CSANPGHKETQYF. The genes are TRBV20-1 and TRBJ2-5, with D possibly matching TRBD1 (6 bases). CDR1 is DFQATT and CDR2 is SNEGSKA in the germline V gene (reference sequence). This CDR3 is 13 amino acids long. The ends were cut back, 6 bases at V and 3 bases at J, with 14 bases in the middle.

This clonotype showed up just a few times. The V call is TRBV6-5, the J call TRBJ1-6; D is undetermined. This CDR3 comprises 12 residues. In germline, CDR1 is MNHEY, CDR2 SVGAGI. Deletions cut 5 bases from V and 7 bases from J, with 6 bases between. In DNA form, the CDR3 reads TGTGCCAGCAGTGGGCGCAATTCACCCCTCCACTTT. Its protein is CASSGRNSPLHF.

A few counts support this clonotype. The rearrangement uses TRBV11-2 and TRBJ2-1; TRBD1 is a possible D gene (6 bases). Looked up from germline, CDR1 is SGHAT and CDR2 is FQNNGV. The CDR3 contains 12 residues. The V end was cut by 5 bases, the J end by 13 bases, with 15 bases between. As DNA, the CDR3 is TGTGCCAGCAGCCTACAGGGTTTGGACCAGTTCTTC. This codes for CASSLQGLDQFF.

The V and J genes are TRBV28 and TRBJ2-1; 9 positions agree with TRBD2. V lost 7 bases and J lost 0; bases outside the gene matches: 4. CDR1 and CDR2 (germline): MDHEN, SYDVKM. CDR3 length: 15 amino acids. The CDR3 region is CASISTSGSYNEQFF. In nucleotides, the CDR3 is TGTGCCAGCATCTCGACTAGCGGCTCCTACAATGAGCAGTTCTTC.

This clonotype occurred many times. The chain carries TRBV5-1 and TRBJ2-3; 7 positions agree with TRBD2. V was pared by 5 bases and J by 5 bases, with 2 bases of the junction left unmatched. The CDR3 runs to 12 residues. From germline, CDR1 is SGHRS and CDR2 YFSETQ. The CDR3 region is CASSWEGDTQYF. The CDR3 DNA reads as TGCGCCAGCAGTTGGGAGGGAGATACGCAGTATTTT. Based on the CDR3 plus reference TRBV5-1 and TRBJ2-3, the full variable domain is KAGVTQTPRYLIKTRGQQVTLSCSPISGHRSVSWYQQTPGQGLQFLFEYFSETQRNKGNFPGRFSGRQFSNSRSEMNVSTLELGDSALYLCASSWEGDTQYFGPGTRLTVL.

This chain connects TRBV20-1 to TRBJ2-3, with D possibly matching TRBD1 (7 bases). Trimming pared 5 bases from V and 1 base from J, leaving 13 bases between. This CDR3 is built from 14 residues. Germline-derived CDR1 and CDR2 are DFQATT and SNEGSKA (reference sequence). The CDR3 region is CSAATRGGTDTQYF. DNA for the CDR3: TGCAGTGCTGCCACCAGGGGGGGCACAGATACGCAGTATTTT.

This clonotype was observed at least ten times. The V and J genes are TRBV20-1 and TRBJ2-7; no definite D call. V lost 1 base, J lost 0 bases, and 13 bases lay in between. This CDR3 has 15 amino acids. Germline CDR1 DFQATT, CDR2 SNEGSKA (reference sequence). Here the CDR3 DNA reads TGCAGTGCTAGAGCAGAAGACTTCTTCTCCTACGAGCAGTACTTC. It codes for CSARAEDFFSYEQYF.

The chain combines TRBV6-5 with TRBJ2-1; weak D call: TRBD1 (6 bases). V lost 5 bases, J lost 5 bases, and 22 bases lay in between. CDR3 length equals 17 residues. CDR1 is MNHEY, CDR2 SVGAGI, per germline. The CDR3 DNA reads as TGTGCCAGCAGTACCCAGGACAGAACCCTTTACAACAATGAGCAGTTCTTC. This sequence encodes CASSTQDRTLYNNEQFF.

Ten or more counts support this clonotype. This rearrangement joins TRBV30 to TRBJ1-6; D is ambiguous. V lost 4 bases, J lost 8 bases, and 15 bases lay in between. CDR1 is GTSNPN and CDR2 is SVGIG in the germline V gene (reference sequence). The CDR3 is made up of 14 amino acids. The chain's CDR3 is CAWTIDKRYSPLHF. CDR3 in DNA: TGTGCCTGGACCATCGACAAACGTTATTCACCCCTCCACTTT. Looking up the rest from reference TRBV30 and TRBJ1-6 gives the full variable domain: SQTIHQWPATLVQPVGSPLSLECTVEGTSNPNLYWYRQAAGRGLQLLFYSVGIGQISSEVPQNLSASRPQDRQFILSSKKLLLSDSGFYLCAWTIDKRYSPLHFGNGTRLTVT.

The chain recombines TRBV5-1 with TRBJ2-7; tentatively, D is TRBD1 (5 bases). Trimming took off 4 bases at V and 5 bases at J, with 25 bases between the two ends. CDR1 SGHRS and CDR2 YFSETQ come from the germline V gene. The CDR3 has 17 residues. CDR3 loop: CASSPGGWQGNSNEQYF. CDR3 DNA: TGCGCCAGCAGCCCGGGTGGTTGGCAGGGTAACTCTAACGAGCAGTACTTC.

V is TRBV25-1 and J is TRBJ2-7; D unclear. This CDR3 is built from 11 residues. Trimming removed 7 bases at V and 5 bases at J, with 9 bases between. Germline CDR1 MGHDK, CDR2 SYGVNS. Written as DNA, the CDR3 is TGTGCCAGCAAAATGAGGAACGAGCAGTACTTC. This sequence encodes CASKMRNEQYF.

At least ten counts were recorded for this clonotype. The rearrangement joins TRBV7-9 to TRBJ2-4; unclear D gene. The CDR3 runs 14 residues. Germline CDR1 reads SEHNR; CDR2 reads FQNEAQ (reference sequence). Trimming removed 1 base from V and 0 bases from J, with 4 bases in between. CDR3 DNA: TGTGCCAGCAGCTTAGACTTAGCCAAAAACATTCAGTACTTC. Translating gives CASSLDLAKNIQYF.

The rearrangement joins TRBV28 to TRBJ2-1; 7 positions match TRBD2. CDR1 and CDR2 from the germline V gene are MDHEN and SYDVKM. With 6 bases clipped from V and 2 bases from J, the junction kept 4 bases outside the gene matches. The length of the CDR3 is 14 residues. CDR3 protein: CASSLTSTYNEQFF. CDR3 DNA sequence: TGTGCCAGCAGCCTGACTAGCACCTACAATGAGCAGTTCTTC.

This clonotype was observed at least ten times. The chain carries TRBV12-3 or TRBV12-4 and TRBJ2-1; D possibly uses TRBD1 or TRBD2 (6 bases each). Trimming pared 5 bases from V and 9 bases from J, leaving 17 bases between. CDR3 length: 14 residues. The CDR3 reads CASSPLLEGGEQFF. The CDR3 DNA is TGTGCCAGCAGTCCGCTACTGGAGGGGGGTGAGCAGTTCTTC.

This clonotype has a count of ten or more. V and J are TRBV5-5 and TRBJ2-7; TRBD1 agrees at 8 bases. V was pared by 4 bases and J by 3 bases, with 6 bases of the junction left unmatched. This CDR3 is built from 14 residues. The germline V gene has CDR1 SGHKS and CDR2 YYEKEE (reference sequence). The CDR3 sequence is CASSRTGTGYEQYF. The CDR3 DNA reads TGTGCCAGCAGCCGCACCGGGACAGGCTACGAGCAGTACTTC. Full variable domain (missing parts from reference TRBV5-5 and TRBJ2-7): DAGVTQSPTHLIKTRGQQVTLRCSPISGHKSVSWYQQVLGQGPQFIFQYYEKEERGRGNFPDRFSARQFPNYSSELNVNALLLGDSALYLCASSRTGTGYEQYFGPGTRLTVT.

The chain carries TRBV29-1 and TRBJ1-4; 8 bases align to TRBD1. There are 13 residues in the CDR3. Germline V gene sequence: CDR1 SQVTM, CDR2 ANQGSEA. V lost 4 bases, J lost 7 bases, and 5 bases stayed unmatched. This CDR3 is CSVGQGFGEKLFF. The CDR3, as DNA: TGCAGCGTTGGACAGGGGTTCGGTGAAAAACTGTTTTTT. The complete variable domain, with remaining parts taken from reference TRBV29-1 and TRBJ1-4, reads SAVISQKPSRDICQRGTSLTIQCQVDSQVTMMFWYRQQPGQSLTLIATANQGSEATYESGFVIDKFPISRPNLTFSTLTVSNMSPEDSSIYLCSVGQGFGEKLFFGSGTQLSVL.

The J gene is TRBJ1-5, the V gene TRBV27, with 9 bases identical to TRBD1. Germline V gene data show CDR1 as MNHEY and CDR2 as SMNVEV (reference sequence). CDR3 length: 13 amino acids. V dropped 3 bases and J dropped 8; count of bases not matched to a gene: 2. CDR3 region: CASSFDRGKPQHF. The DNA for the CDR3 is TGTGCCAGCAGTTTTGACAGGGGGAAGCCCCAGCATTTT.

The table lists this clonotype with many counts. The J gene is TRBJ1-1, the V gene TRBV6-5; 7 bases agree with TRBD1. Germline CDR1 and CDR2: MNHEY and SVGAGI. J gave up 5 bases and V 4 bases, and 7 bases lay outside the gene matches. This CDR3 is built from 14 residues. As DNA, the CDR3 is TGTGCCAGCAGTTCCCAAGGGGGCCGGACTGAAGCTTTCTTT. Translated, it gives CASSSQGGRTEAFF.

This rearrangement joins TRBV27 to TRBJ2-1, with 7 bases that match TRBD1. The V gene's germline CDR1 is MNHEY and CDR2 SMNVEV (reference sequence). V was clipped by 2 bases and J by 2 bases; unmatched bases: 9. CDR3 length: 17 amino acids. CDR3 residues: CASSLLRTGVAYNEQFF. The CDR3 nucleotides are TGTGCCAGCAGTTTACTACGGACAGGCGTCGCCTACAATGAGCAGTTCTTC.

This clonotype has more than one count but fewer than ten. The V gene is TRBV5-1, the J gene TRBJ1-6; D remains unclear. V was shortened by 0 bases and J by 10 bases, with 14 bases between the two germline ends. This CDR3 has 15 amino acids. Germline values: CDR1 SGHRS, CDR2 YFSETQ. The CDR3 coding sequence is TGCGCCAGCAGCTTGGGGTATACCCCCGGATCACCCCTCCACTTT. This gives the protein CASSLGYTPGSPLHF.

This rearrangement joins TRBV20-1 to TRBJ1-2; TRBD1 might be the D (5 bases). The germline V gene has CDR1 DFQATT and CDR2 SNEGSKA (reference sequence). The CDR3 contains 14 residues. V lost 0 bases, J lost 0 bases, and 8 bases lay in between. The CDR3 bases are TGCAGTGCTAGAGACAGGGCATCTAACTATGGCTACACCTTC. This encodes CSARDRASNYGYTF.

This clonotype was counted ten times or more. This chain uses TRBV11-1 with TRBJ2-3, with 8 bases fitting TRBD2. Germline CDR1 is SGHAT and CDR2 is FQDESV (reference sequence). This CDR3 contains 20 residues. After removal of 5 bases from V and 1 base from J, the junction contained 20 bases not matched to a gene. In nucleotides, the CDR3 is TGTGCCAGCAGCCCCTGGAAGGGGGGGACTCTAGCGGGCCGCACAGATACGCAGTATTTT. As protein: CASSPWKGGTLAGRTDTQYF.

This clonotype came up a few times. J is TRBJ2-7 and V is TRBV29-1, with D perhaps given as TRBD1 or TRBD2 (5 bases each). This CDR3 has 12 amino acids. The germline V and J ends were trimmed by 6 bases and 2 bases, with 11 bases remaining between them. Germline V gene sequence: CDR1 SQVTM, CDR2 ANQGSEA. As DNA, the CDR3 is TGCAGCGTGAGCGAGGGGCCCTACGAGCAGTACTTC. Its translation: CSVSEGPYEQYF.

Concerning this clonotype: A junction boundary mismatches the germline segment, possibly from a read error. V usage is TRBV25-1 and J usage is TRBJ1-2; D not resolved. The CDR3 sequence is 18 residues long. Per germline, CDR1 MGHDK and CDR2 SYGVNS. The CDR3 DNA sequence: TGTTCCAGCAGTGGCGTCCGGAGCCCGAGCGGAGGGAGTTATGGCTACACCTTC. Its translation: CSSSGVRSPSGGSYGYTF.

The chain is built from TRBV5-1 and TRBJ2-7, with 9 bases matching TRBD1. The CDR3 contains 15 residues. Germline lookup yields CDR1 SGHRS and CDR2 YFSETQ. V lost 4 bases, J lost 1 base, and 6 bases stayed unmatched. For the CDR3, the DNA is TGCGCCAGCAGCGAAGGGACAGGGCCGTCCTACGAGCAGTACTTC. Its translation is CASSEGTGPSYEQYF.

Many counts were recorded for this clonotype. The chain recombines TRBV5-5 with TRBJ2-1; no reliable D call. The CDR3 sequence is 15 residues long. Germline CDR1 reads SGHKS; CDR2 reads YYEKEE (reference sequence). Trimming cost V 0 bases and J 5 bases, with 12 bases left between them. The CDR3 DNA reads TGTGCCAGCAGCTTGGCACGGCTGCCGAACAATGAGCAGTTCTTC. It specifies CASSLARLPNNEQFF.